The T cell receptor (beta chain) under discussion was sequenced for a study of PD-L1 blockade in urothelial cancer. Study context: About 90% of the 29 patients comprised males who had bladder-origin urothelial cancer. Investigators checked blood 3 weeks (second dose) and 6 weeks after treatment start.

Time point described: pretreatment peripheral blood. Templates that were synthetic TCR analogs were spiked into each PCR. Clones were read by immunoSEQ multiplex PCR, and TCRdb kept only the in-frame ones, dropping some. Among 84,000 or so clones, over 65% were seen once, and the ten largest hold 13% to 15%. With V trimmed by 2 bases and J by 5 bases, 6 bases remained unmatched. The germline gives CDR1 SGHAT, CDR2 FQDESV (reference sequence). CDR3 length equals 15 residues. The sequence was collected from a man aged 60 to 75 with urothelial cancer. The J gene is TRBJ1-2, the V gene TRBV11-1; 9 bases match TRBD1. This sample comprised PBMCs, obtained around atezolizumab (anti-PD-L1) treatment. CDR3 region: CASSLNRGRRYGYTF. CDR3 DNA: TGTGCCAGCAGCTTAAACAGGGGGCGCCGGTATGGCTACACCTTC.